The 31 T cell receptor beta chains presented below share a single source sample, sequenced in a study of blood T cell repertoires in COVID-19. Sequencing used immunoSEQ multiplex PCR; TCRdb keeps in-frame clones, though not all of them. The sample contains approximately 66,000 clones, 73% of which appear only once. Material for sequencing was peripheral blood. These receptors all come from a man aged 55 to 69 with acute or convalescent COVID-19.

This clone has only a few counts. V usage is TRBV30 and J usage is TRBJ2-5; TRBD2 matches 14 bases. The CDR3 sequence is 17 residues long. Germline lookup yields CDR1 GTSNPN and CDR2 SVGIG (reference sequence). Trimming at V came to 1 base and at J to 3 bases, leaving 7 bases not matched to a gene. The CDR3 sequence: CAWSDSGTSGREETQYF. The CDR3 DNA reads TGTGCCTGGAGTGATTCCGGGACTAGCGGGAGAGAAGAGACCCAGTACTTC.

The genes are TRBV20-1 and TRBJ2-7; D call uncertain. This CDR3 has 11 residues. V lost 5 bases to trimming and J lost 7 bases, with 12 bases between them. Germline CDR1 reads DFQATT; CDR2 reads SNEGSKA (reference sequence). The CDR3 sequence: CSASVPREQYF. CDR3 DNA sequence: TGCAGTGCTTCCGTGCCTAGGGAGCAGTACTTC.

The chain joins TRBV6-5 to TRBJ1-1, with D tentatively TRBD1 (6 bases). Trimming removed 7 bases from V and 1 base from J, with 13 bases in between. The CDR3 runs to 14 residues. Germline lookup yields CDR1 MNHEY and CDR2 SVGAGI. The CDR3 sequence: CASTRGGQNTEAFF. The CDR3 coding sequence is TGTGCCAGCACCCGCGGGGGGCAGAACACTGAAGCTTTCTTT.

This sequence joins TRBV5-1 and TRBJ2-1; D is perhaps TRBD1 (6 bases). CDR3 length: 11 amino acids. V lost 4 bases and J 15 bases, leaving 14 bases between the germline ends. Germline assignment: CDR1 SGHRS and CDR2 YFSETQ. The DNA of the CDR3 is TGCGCCAGCAGCGAGGACAGATGGCTGTTCTTC. It is translated as CASSEDRWLFF. The full variable domain, rest sourced from reference TRBV5-1 and TRBJ2-1, is KAGVTQTPRYLIKTRGQQVTLSCSPISGHRSVSWYQQTPGQGLQFLFEYFSETQRNKGNFPGRFSGRQFSNSRSEMNVSTLELGDSALYLCASSEDRWLFFGPGTRLTVL.

This chain uses TRBV5-1 with TRBJ2-5, with 9 positions matching TRBD2. Germline-derived CDR1 and CDR2 are SGHRS and YFSETQ. CDR3 length equals 16 residues. J was trimmed by 4 bases and V by 1 base; bases with no gene match: 8. Here the CDR3 DNA reads TGCGCCAGCAGCTTGACTAGCGGGCGAGGGGGAGAGACCCAGTACTTC. It encodes CASSLTSGRGGETQYF.

The rearrangement links TRBV3-1 (or the pseudogene TRBV3-2) to TRBJ2-1, with 11 bases that match TRBD1. The junction had 13 bases not matched to a gene; V was cut back by 1 base and J by 8 bases. The germline CDR1 and CDR2 sequences are LGHDT and YNNKEL (reference sequence). The CDR3 is 18 residues long. The CDR3 DNA sequence: TGTGCCAGCAGCCAAGGGCGGGTGAGGACAGGGGGCGTTTATGAGCAGTTCTTC. It specifies CASSQGRVRTGGVYEQFF.

The V call is TRBV3-1 (or the pseudogene TRBV3-2), the J call TRBJ1-2; 7 nucleotides agree with TRBD1. V was pared by 8 bases and J by 8 bases, with 11 bases of the junction left unmatched. CDR1 and CDR2 (germline): LGHDT, YNNKEL (reference sequence). The CDR3 runs to 13 residues. CDR3 DNA sequence: TGTGCCAGCCAACCCGACAGGGTCTACGGCTACACCTTC. This encodes CASQPDRVYGYTF.

In this sample, this clone turned up a few times. This rearrangement joins TRBV7-8 to TRBJ1-5; tentatively, D is TRBD1 (6 bases). Germline V gene lookup returns CDR1 SGHVS and CDR2 FQNEAQ. Between the trimmed V and J ends, which lost 5 bases and 4 bases, there was a span of 9 bases. This CDR3 spans 13 amino acids. CDR3 in DNA: TGTGCCAGCAGCACGGACAGAAATCAGCCCCAGCATTTT. It yields the protein CASSTDRNQPQHF.

This clone appeared once. V gene TRBV2 combines with J gene TRBJ1-5; D remains unclear. CDR3 length: 13 residues. CDR1 is SNHLY, CDR2 FYNNEI, per germline. The V end was cut by 4 bases, the J end by 5 bases, with 9 bases between. In DNA form, the CDR3 reads TGTGCCAGCAGTGGGTTAAGAGATCAGCCCCAGCATTTT. Amino acid sequence: CASSGLRDQPQHF.

The chain uses TRBV6-5 and TRBJ1-5, with TRBD1 as a possible D gene (5 bases). Germline lookup yields CDR1 MNHEY and CDR2 SVGAGI. The V gene lost 5 bases and the J gene lost 6 bases, with 14 bases spanning the gap. The CDR3 covers 14 residues. For the CDR3, the DNA is TGTGCCAGCAGTCCACTCAGGGTCCGTCAGCCCCAGCATTTT. Translated, it gives CASSPLRVRQPQHF.

The chain links TRBV6-1 to TRBJ2-2; 8 bases align to TRBD1. Germline V CDR1 and CDR2: MNHNS, SASEGT. The junction had 5 bases not matched to a gene; V was cut back by 1 base and J by 4 bases. This CDR3 has 16 residues. Written as DNA, the CDR3 is TGTGCCAGCAGTGAAGGCGACAGGGGCGGCACCGGGGAGCTGTTTTTT. Translation gives CASSEGDRGGTGELFF.

The rearrangement joins TRBV5-1 to TRBJ2-5, with a weak D call TRBD1 (5 bases). The CDR3 contains 16 residues. The germline V gene encodes CDR1 SGHRS and CDR2 YFSETQ. V lost 0 bases, J lost 1 base, and 13 bases lay in between. The CDR3 sequence is CASSLGLRVSQETQYF. Here the CDR3 DNA reads TGCGCCAGCAGCTTGGGGCTCAGGGTCTCCCAAGAGACCCAGTACTTC. Using reference TRBV5-1 and TRBJ2-5 for the parts outside the CDR3, the full variable domain is KAGVTQTPRYLIKTRGQQVTLSCSPISGHRSVSWYQQTPGQGLQFLFEYFSETQRNKGNFPGRFSGRQFSNSRSEMNVSTLELGDSALYLCASSLGLRVSQETQYFGPGTRLLVL.

The chain is built from TRBV30 and TRBJ2-2, with 7 bases identical to TRBD1. The CDR3 runs to 16 residues. Germline CDR1 reads GTSNPN; CDR2 reads SVGIG (reference sequence). V shed 0 bases and J 1 base; nucleotides not matched to a gene: 5. The CDR3 DNA sequence: TGTGCCTGGAGTGTTCTAGGACAGGAGAACACCGGGGAGCTGTTTTTT. Its translation is CAWSVLGQENTGELFF.

The chain uses TRBV19 and TRBJ2-7; D possibly corresponds to TRBD1 (6 bases). The DNA end is a closer match to TRBJ2-1, so the J assignment may be wrong. CDR3 length equals 12 residues. Germline-derived CDR1 and CDR2 are LNHDA and SQIVND (reference sequence). The CDR3 reads CASSIQGNEQFF. The CDR3 DNA follows: TGTGCCAGTAGCATACAGGGAAATGAGCAGTTCTTC.

The V gene is TRBV29-1, the J gene TRBJ2-3; D unresolved. The V gene lost 8 bases and the J gene lost 2 bases, with 11 bases spanning the gap. This CDR3 region has 12 residues. CDR1 and CDR2 (germline): SQVTM, ANQGSEA. The CDR3 nucleotides read TGCAGCTTTGCACAGAACACAGATACGCAGTATTTT. Its protein is CSFAQNTDTQYF.

V gene TRBV3-1 (or the pseudogene TRBV3-2) combines with J gene TRBJ2-1, with 10 bases aligning to TRBD2. The V gene's germline CDR1 is LGHDT and CDR2 YNNKEL (reference sequence). This CDR3 contains 17 residues. V was pared by 0 bases and J by 2 bases, with 4 bases of the junction left unmatched. CDR3 residues: CASSQEATSGAYNEQFF. CDR3 DNA sequence: TGTGCCAGCAGCCAAGAAGCTACTAGCGGGGCCTACAATGAGCAGTTCTTC.

CDR3 nucleotides: TGTGCCAGTAGCCCCAGGGAGGGGTTCACAGATACGCAGTATTTT. Translating gives CASSPREGFTDTQYF. This chain connects TRBV19 to TRBJ2-3, with 7 nucleotides matching TRBD2. The V gene end was trimmed by 6 bases and the J gene end by 2 bases; junction bases not matched to a gene: 8. CDR3 length: 15 amino acids. Germline CDR1 reads LNHDA; CDR2 reads SQIVND (reference sequence).

This clone has more than one count but fewer than ten. The chain couples TRBV19 to TRBJ1-5; D unresolved. CDR1 and CDR2 (germline): LNHDA, SQIVND (reference sequence). Trimming stripped 3 bases from V and 4 bases from J, with 10 bases between. CDR3 length equals 14 residues. The CDR3 loop is CASSILTGNQPQHF. The CDR3 DNA sequence: TGTGCCAGTAGTATCTTGACGGGGAATCAGCCCCAGCATTTT.

This clone turned up a few times. This chain links TRBV24-1 with TRBJ1-6, with 7 positions matching TRBD1. The V and J ends lost 9 bases and 8 bases, in that order; junction bases with no gene match: 12. The CDR3 sequence is 15 residues long. CDR1 KGHDR and CDR2 SFDVKD come from the germline V gene. In nucleotides, the CDR3 is TGTGCCACCGTCAGGGGGGACCCCAACGATTCACCCCTCCACTTT. Its translation: CATVRGDPNDSPLHF.

The rearrangement joins TRBV21-1 to TRBJ2-7; the table's D call, TRBD2, has no DNA check behind it. TRBV21-1 is tagged as a pseudogene. The CDR3 spans 16 residues. CDR3 region: CASSKGLLAGAYEQYV. As DNA, the CDR3 is TGTGCCAGCAGCAAAGGACTTTTAGCGGGGGCTTACGAGCAGTACGTC.

V usage is TRBV11-2 and J usage is TRBJ1-2, with 7 bases lining up with TRBD1. The CDR3 runs to 13 residues. V shed 3 bases and J 7 bases; nucleotides not matched to a gene: 5. The V gene's germline CDR1 is SGHAT and CDR2 FQNNGV. The CDR3 loop is CASSLQQGTGYTF. CDR3 nucleotides: TGTGCCAGCAGCTTGCAACAGGGGACTGGCTACACCTTC.

The gene calls are TRBV21-1 and TRBJ1-2; TRBD1, the D gene given by the table, was not confirmed from the DNA. TRBV21-1 is a recognized pseudogene. The CDR3 has 16 amino acids. This chain's CDR3 is CASRKPFRGPGYGYTF. The CDR3 DNA is TGTGCCAGCAGAAAGCCCTTCAGGGGGCCGGGCTATGGCTACACCTTC.

The chain recombines TRBV24-1 with TRBJ2-3, with D uncertain. This CDR3 is built from 14 residues. Germline V lookup: CDR1 KGHDR, CDR2 SFDVKD. V was clipped by 4 bases and J by 0 bases, with 7 bases between them. CDR3 sequence reads: CATSEADSTDTQYF. For the CDR3, the DNA is TGTGCCACCAGTGAGGCGGATAGCACAGATACGCAGTATTTT.

This chain joins TRBV11-3 and TRBJ1-1; 8 nucleotides line up with TRBD1. V was clipped by 5 bases and J by 4 bases; unmatched bases: 12. This CDR3 spans 16 amino acids. Germline loops: CDR1 SGHNT, CDR2 YENEEA. The DNA of the CDR3 is TGTGCCAGCAGCCCCGGGACAGGAAGAGGGGGCACTGAAGCTTTCTTT. Protein: CASSPGTGRGGTEAFF.

The rearrangement uses TRBV7-2 and TRBJ2-7; D remains unclear. CDR1 is SGHTA, CDR2 FQGNSA, per germline. The V gene lost 0 bases and the J gene lost 3 bases, with 6 bases spanning the gap. The CDR3 is made up of 13 amino acids. CDR3 residues: CASSLAVSYEQYF. The CDR3 DNA sequence: TGTGCCAGCAGCTTAGCGGTCAGCTACGAGCAGTACTTC.

The CDR3 sequence: CASQGGNTDTQYF. The CDR3 region has the DNA TGTGCCAGCCAGGGAGGGAACACAGATACGCAGTATTTT. The V call is TRBV9, the J call TRBJ2-3; TRBD2 matches 7 bases. J lost 2 bases, V lost 7 bases, and 4 bases had no gene match. Germline-derived CDR1 and CDR2 are SGDLS and YYNGEE. The CDR3 runs to 13 residues.

The chain recombines TRBV9 with TRBJ1-2; 9 bases are shared with TRBD1. The CDR3 is made up of 14 amino acids. Per germline, CDR1 SGDLS and CDR2 YYNGEE. The V and J ends lost 3 bases and 6 bases, in that order; junction bases with no gene match: 6. CDR3 bases: TGTGCCAGCAGCGATATCGGGACAGGGCATGGCTACACCTTC. Protein: CASSDIGTGHGYTF.

The chain combines TRBV28 with TRBJ2-5; TRBD2 is a possible D gene (6 bases). The germline V gene has CDR1 MDHEN and CDR2 SYDVKM. Trimming cost V 3 bases and J 3 bases, with 11 bases left between them. This CDR3 spans 14 amino acids. CDR3 region: CASSLISGKETQYF. The CDR3 DNA sequence: TGTGCCAGCAGTTTGATTAGCGGCAAAGAGACCCAGTACTTC.

The V and J genes are TRBV30 and TRBJ1-3; TRBD1 is a possible D gene (5 bases). Germline lookup yields CDR1 GTSNPN and CDR2 SVGIG (reference sequence). CDR3 length: 14 amino acids. Trimming removed 5 bases from V and 3 bases from J, with 14 bases in between. The CDR3 nucleotides read TGTGCCTGGGCCTTGGGGGGGGTTGGAAACACCATATATTTT. The encoded protein is CAWALGGVGNTIYF.

This chain connects TRBV5-1 to TRBJ1-1, with D possibly TRBD1 on 5 matching bases. In germline, CDR1 is SGHRS, CDR2 YFSETQ. The CDR3 extends over 18 amino acids. Trimming stripped 4 bases from V and 1 base from J, with 23 bases between. The DNA of the CDR3 is TGCGCCAGCAGCCCCCGGGAGGACTGGGGGGGGTCGAACACTGAAGCTTTCTTT. Protein product: CASSPREDWGGSNTEAFF.

The V call is TRBV28, the J call TRBJ1-4, with D unresolved. CDR3 length: 16 residues. Germline V lookup: CDR1 MDHEN, CDR2 SYDVKM. The ends were cut back, 1 base at V and 0 bases at J, with 9 bases in the middle. The CDR3 sequence is CASSLYDFATNEKLFF. The DNA of the CDR3 is TGTGCCAGCAGTTTATATGACTTCGCAACTAATGAAAAACTGTTTTTT.